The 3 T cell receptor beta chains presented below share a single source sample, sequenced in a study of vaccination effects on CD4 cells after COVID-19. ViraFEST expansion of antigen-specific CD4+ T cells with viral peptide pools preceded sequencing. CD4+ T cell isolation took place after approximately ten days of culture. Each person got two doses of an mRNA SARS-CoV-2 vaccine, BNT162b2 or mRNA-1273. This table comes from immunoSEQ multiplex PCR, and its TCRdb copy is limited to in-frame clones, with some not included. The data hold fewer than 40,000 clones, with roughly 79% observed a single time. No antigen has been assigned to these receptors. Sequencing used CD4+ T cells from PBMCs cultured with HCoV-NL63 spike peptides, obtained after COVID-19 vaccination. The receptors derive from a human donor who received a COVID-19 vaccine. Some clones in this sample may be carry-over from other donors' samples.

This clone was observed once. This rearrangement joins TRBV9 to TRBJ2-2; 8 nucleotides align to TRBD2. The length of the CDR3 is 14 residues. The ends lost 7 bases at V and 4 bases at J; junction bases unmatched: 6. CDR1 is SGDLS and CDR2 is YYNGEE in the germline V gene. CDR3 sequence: CASSRGGTTGELFF. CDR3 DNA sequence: TGTGCCAGCTCCCGGGGGGGGACCACCGGGGAGCTGTTTTTT. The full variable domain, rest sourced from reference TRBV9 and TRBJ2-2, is DSGVTQTPKHLITATGQRVTLRCSPRSGDLSVYWYQQSLDQGLQFLIQYYNGEERAKGNILERFSAQQFPDLHSELNLSSLELGDSALYFCASSRGGTTGELFFGEGSRLTVL.

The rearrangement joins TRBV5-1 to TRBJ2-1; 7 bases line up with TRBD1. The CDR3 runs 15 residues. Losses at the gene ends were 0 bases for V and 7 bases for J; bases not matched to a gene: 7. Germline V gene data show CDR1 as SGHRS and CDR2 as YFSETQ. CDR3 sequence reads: CASSLGPGQNNEQFF. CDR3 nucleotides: TGCGCCAGCAGCTTGGGACCGGGACAGAATAATGAGCAGTTCTTC.

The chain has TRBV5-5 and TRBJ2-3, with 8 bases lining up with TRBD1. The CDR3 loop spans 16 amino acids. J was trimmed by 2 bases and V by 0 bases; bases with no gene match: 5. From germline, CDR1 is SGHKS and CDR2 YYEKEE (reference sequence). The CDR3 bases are TGTGCCAGCAGCTTGGTTCAGGGGGCGACCACAGATACGCAGTATTTT. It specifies CASSLVQGATTDTQYF.